This is a list of T cell receptor beta chains from one sample in a study of PD-L1 blockade in urothelial cancer. Produced via immunoSEQ multiplex PCR; TCRdb's table is partial and in-frame only. In the table there are around 50,000 clones, around 83% of which are singletons. The sequenced sample was PBMCs, obtained around atezolizumab (anti-PD-L1) treatment. All receptors come from a middle-aged man with urothelial cancer. Each CDR3 is given with its conserved first and last residue. A D gene is named only where the DNA matches it firmly. Not every row has a clone size; where given, it reads once, few, many or a size class.

V gene	J gene	D gene	clone size	CDR3 protein	CDR3 DNA
TRBV7-6	TRBJ2-1	TRBD2	.	CASSTSGSSFNEQFF	TGTGCCAGCAGCACTAGCGGGAGCTCTTTCAATGAGCAGTTCTTC
TRBV2	TRBJ1-5	.	few	CASSVDTNFNQPQHF	TGTGCCAGCAGCGTGGACACGAACTTCAATCAGCCCCAGCATTTT
TRBV6-1	TRBJ1-1	.	.	CASEGDLVTEAFF	TGTGCCAGTGAGGGGGATTTAGTCACTGAAGCTTTCTTT
TRBV11-2	TRBJ2-7	TRBD1	.	CASSRDRAFEQYF	TGTGCCAGCAGCCGGGACAGGGCGTTCGAGCAGTACTTC
TRBV10-3	TRBJ2-5	TRBD1	few	CAISGTGGRETQYF	TGTGCCATCAGTGGGACAGGGGGCAGGGAGACCCAGTACTTC
TRBV4-2	TRBJ1-2	TRBD1	.	CASSQQGEANYGYTF	TGTGCCAGCAGCCAACAGGGGGAAGCTAACTATGGCTACACCTTC
TRBV28	TRBJ1-2	.	once	CASIPGGGHYGYTF	TGTGCCAGCATTCCCGGTGGGGGCCACTATGGCTACACCTTC
TRBV5-6	TRBJ2-1	TRBD2	few	CASGFLGTGGTEQFF	TGTGCCAGCGGGTTCTTGGGCACGGGGGGTACTGAGCAGTTCTTC
TRBV5-1	TRBJ1-1	TRBD1	.	CASSLQGAEGSEAFF	TGCGCCAGCAGCTTACAGGGGGCGGAAGGTTCTGAAGCTTTCTTT
TRBV7-2	TRBJ2-5	TRBD1	.	CASSLVGRGLQETQYF	TGTGCCAGCAGCTTAGTGGGCAGGGGGCTCCAAGAGACCCAGTACTTC
TRBV11-3	TRBJ2-1	TRBD2	few	CASSSGLAGGRQFF	TGTGCCAGCAGCTCGGGACTAGCGGGGGGGCGGCAGTTCTTC
TRBV11-2	TRBJ2-2	.	.	CASSLGAKTGELFF	TGTGCCAGCAGCTTAGGCGCGAAGACCGGGGAGCTGTTTTTT
TRBV7-6	TRBJ2-1	.	.	CASSSMVASYNEQFF	TGTGCCAGCAGCTCCATGGTAGCGAGCTACAATGAGCAGTTCTTC
TRBV14	TRBJ2-3	.	once	CASSQDESGYTDTQYF	TGTGCCAGCAGCCAAGACGAGAGCGGCTACACAGATACGCAGTATTTT
TRBV28	TRBJ1-1	.	.	CASSLWEGNTEAFF	TGTGCCAGCAGTTTATGGGAGGGGAACACTGAAGCTTTCTTT
TRBV4-2	TRBJ2-3	TRBD1	.	CASSQDRTTGKKTDTQYF	TGTGCCAGCAGCCAAGATCGGACGACAGGGAAGAAGACAGATACGCAGTATTTT
TRBV29-1	TRBJ2-1	TRBD2	.	CSVEASLAGGGNEQFF	TGCAGCGTTGAAGCTTCACTAGCGGGAGGGGGTAATGAGCAGTTCTTC
TRBV6-5	TRBJ1-2	.	.	CASQRGGNYGYTF	TGTGCCAGTCAAAGGGGGGGGAACTATGGCTACACCTTC
TRBV18	TRBJ1-4	TRBD1	.	CASSQGQGAEKLFF	TGTGCCAGCTCACAGGGACAGGGGGCCGAAAAACTGTTTTTT
TRBV21-1	TRBJ1-3	.	few	CASSKRVGGSKNSGNTIYF	TGTGCCAGCAGCAAGCGGGTAGGCGGCAGCAAGAACTCTGGAAACACCATATATTTT
TRBV21-1	TRBJ2-3	.	.	CASEASPSTDTQYF	TGTGCCAGCGAAGCGAGCCCTAGCACAGATACGCAGTATTTT
TRBV11-3	TRBJ1-1	.	.	CASSLEQGGAAFF	TGTGCCAGCAGCTTAGAACAGGGTGGGGCGGCTTTCTTT
TRBV30	TRBJ1-1	TRBD1	.	CARGQMNTEAFF	TGTGCCCGGGGACAGATGAACACTGAAGCTTTCTTT
TRBV27	TRBJ1-4	.	medium-sized	CASSSAGARRLFF	TGTGCCAGCAGTAGCGCAGGGGCCCGGCGGCTGTTTTTT
TRBV6-1	TRBJ2-3	TRBD2	.	CASSEGLAAFTQYF	TGTGCCAGCAGTGAGGGACTAGCGGCTTTTACGCAGTATTTT
TRBV7-9	TRBJ1-5	.	few	CASSLGGSEQPQHF	TGTGCCAGCAGCTTAGGAGGGTCTGAACAGCCCCAGCATTTT
TRBV27	TRBJ2-3	TRBD1	.	CASRLRSATGGQYGTDTQYF	TGTGCCAGCAGACTAAGGTCGGCCACAGGGGGTCAATACGGCACAGATACGCAGTATTTT
TRBV5-1	TRBJ2-5	.	.	CASSSRSGSQETQYF	TGCGCCAGCAGCTCTAGGAGCGGTTCCCAAGAGACCCAGTACTTC
TRBV18	TRBJ1-4	.	.	CASSPLVPGATNEKLFF	TGTGCCAGCTCACCATTGGTCCCAGGCGCAACTAATGAAAAACTGTTTTTT
TRBV6-5	TRBJ2-2	TRBD1	.	CASPPGQVNTGELFF	TGTGCCAGTCCTCCGGGACAGGTGAACACCGGGGAGCTGTTTTTT
TRBV7-9	TRBJ2-3	TRBD2	once	CASSSGLAPDTQYF	TGTGCCAGCAGCTCGGGACTAGCGCCAGATACGCAGTATTTT
TRBV6-1	TRBJ2-1	.	.	CASSANYLRVF	TGTGCCAGCAGTGCAAACTATCTACGGGTCTTC
TRBV5-4	TRBJ1-1	.	.	CASRPGRNTEAFF	TGTGCCAGCAGACCAGGGCGGAACACTGAAGCTTTCTTT
TRBV18	TRBJ2-1	TRBD2	.	CASSSLAGVSGNEQFF	TGTGCCAGCTCATCCTTAGCGGGGGTCTCCGGGAATGAGCAGTTCTTC
TRBV18	TRBJ2-3	TRBD2	.	CASSPPDLSGRAEDTQYF	TGTGCCAGCTCACCCCCGGATCTGAGCGGGAGGGCCGAAGATACGCAGTATTTT
TRBV6-1	TRBJ1-2	.	.	CASTPADTVGGYTF	TGTGCCAGCACCCCCGCGGACACCGTCGGTGGCTACACCTTC
TRBV19	TRBJ2-1	TRBD2	.	CASSAQGGTSGTEQFF	TGTGCCAGTAGTGCTCAAGGGGGGACTAGCGGGACTGAGCAGTTCTTC
TRBV19	TRBJ1-3	.	.	CASSIGTQTGNTIYF	TGTGCCAGTAGTATAGGAACACAGACTGGAAACACCATATATTTT
TRBV19	TRBJ1-3	.	.	CASSRSEGSGNTIYF	TGTGCCAGTAGCAGATCCGAGGGCTCTGGAAACACCATATATTTT
TRBV5-4	TRBJ2-7	TRBD1	.	CASSLVQGAGEQYF	TGTGCCAGCAGCTTGGTACAGGGGGCGGGTGAGCAGTACTTC
TRBV7-9	TRBJ2-5	.	.	CASGTLGAQYF	TGTGCCAGCGGGACTCTTGGGGCCCAGTACTTC
TRBV19	TRBJ2-1	.	.	CASRGSVRQYNEQFF	TGTGCCAGTAGGGGTAGCGTGAGGCAATACAATGAGCAGTTCTTC
TRBV4-2	TRBJ2-4	TRBD2	.	CASSQGRGGTSGISAKNIQYF	TGTGCCAGCAGCCAAGGAAGGGGGGGGACTAGCGGGATATCTGCCAAAAACATTCAGTACTTC